The T cell receptor (beta chain) described here comes from a study of identical twins (dated by TCRdb to 2016 to 2018). Regarding the research as a whole: To test whether fetal clonotypes persist, this study deep-sequenced TCR alpha and beta repertoires from monozygotic twins, from unrelated adults of various ages, and from cord blood. To rule out contamination, replicate twin experiments were performed at different times with different library preparation protocols.

From the germline V gene, CDR1 is ENHRY and CDR2 is SYGVKD. The CDR3, cysteine through phenylalanine, is 14 amino acids long. The retained sequence is limited to the CDR3, 42 bases, with the frame set at the first base. V lost 11 bases and J lost 5 bases, and the count of bases not matched to a germline gene is 9. With respect to this clonotype: Which antigen it targets is not known. Base qualities are not at hand, and no much larger clone is one base apart.

To prepare the library, 5' RACE was applied. Sequencing was carried out with an Illumina HiSeq 2000. A universal primer binding site was added through template switching, and the final cDNA carried a unique molecular identifier so that TCR cDNA molecules could be counted accurately. First-strand cDNA for TCR alpha and beta chains was synthesized from specific primers in the conserved constant-segment region. To control for contamination, every cDNA library carried two barcodes: a SMART-Mk sample barcode plus Illumina barcodes. TruSeq adapter sequences, together with Illumina sample barcodes, were added in two successive PCR steps. TCR alpha and beta cDNA libraries were sequenced on the Illumina HiSeq platform with custom primers. In the paper's pipeline: Unique molecular identifiers were extracted from raw reads with MiGEC, and CDR3 positions were determined with MiXCR. Recombination models were inferred per individual with the repgenHMM and IGoR tools using an EM algorithm. The tcR package in R was used for shared clonotype analysis, with sharing normalized by the product of cloneset sizes. To study raw recombination without the effects of thymic and clonal selection, out-of-frame nonproductive sequences were analyzed. The public reads were reprocessed in TCRdb via fastp at Q25 and MiXCR, keeping in-frame beta chains. Duplicate CDR3 protein sequences are folded into a single record with the most common DNA and genes. What appears here as the V and J calls and clone size reflects TCRdb's work, not the paper's. The sample contains about 890,000 distinct CDR3 sequences, approximately 13% of them found a single time. 1.5% to 2% of the sample rests with the top ten.

Only healthy Caucasian donors were included. The twin cohort comprised three pairs of female monozygotic twins, all aged roughly 18 to 30 years. Peripheral blood mononuclear cells were used as the source from which RNA for TCR libraries was isolated. The paper as a whole reports these results and caveats: Abundant cord blood beta clonotypes had fewer insertions, young adult naive repertoires showed a similar but weaker trend, and memory repertoires showed no such trend. Conclusions relied on cross-sectional statistical analysis, since the same donors could not be followed over many years. Out-of-frame TCR alpha sequences shared between twins showed an excess of low generation-probability sequences compared with coincidental sharing between unrelated individuals. Zero-insertion analyses could be partly confounded by invariant T cells such as MAIT and iNKT, although diverse VJ usage argued against such confounding for most clonotypes. Excess twin sharing in beta out-of-frame sequences was weaker because fewer shared sequences lowered the signal-to-noise ratio. Recombination models systematically underestimated out-of-frame TCR alpha sharing in monozygotic twins but agreed with sharing between unrelated individuals.

In addition, the sample was reused for a study of yellow fever vaccine responses in identical twins. As described in the second report: The T cell response to vaccination in identical twins was reported by the authors to appear partly convergent and partly personalized. The study precisely tracked vaccine-responding T cell clones in identical twins.

Here the chain combines TRBV10-3 and TRBJ2-2; 9 junctional bases match TRBD1. The TCR originated in a woman under 30 in good health. Sequences were obtained from PBMCs. The sequence in DNA is TGTGCCGTCTCGGACAGGGGTGATACCGGGGAGCTGTTTTTT. It translates as CAVSDRGDTGELFF.